Listed below are T cell receptor beta chains from one sample, sequenced in a study of response to subunit inactivated influenza vaccine. Each CDR3 protein is one row after TCRdb ran MiXCR on the RT-PCR reads. This sample has approximately 480,000 distinct CDR3 sequences; roughly 9.8% occur once, and the top ten carry approximately 12%. The sequences come from PBMCs from blood, collected 35 to 45 days after vaccination. The receptor source for this set is a man in his fifties or sixties who received an inactivated influenza vaccine. CDR3s include the opening cysteine and the closing phenylalanine or tryptophan. The order of the fields is D gene, V gene, J gene, clone size, CDR3 length, CDR3 DNA, CDR3 protein. D genes are given only for firm matches. Only part of the rows carry a size: once, few, many, or a class if the clone is expanded.

TRBD1	TRBV7-2	TRBJ2-5	few	16	TGTGCCAGCAGCTTCTCAGGGACAGGGGTCCTGGAGACCCAGTACTTC	CASSFSGTGVLETQYF
TRBD1	TRBV12-3/TRBV12-4	TRBJ1-5	many	14	TGTGCCAGCAGGGGGACAGGGTCGGATCAGCCCCAGCATTTT	CASRGTGSDQPQHF
NA	TRBV20-1	TRBJ2-1	NA	16	TGCAGTGCTAGAGTGGGGCAGGGGGGCTCCTACAATGAGCAGTTCTTC	CSARVGQGGSYNEQFF
NA	TRBV28	TRBJ2-3	many	12	TGTGCCAGCAGTGGGGGTACGGATACGCAGTATTTT	CASSGGTDTQYF
TRBD2	TRBV20-1	TRBJ2-7	NA	12	TGCAGTGCTGATACTAGCGGGAGAACTCAGTACTTC	CSADTSGRTQYF
NA	TRBV5-1	TRBJ2-7	NA	12	TGCGCCAGCAGCAGGCCGCCTAACGAGCAGTACTTC	CASSRPPNEQYF
NA	TRBV7-2	TRBJ2-7	many	14	TGTGCCAGCAGCCCACCACGTAGCCCCTACGAGCAGTACTTC	CASSPPRSPYEQYF
TRBD1	TRBV12-3/TRBV12-4	TRBJ2-5	NA	14	TGTGCCAGCAGGACCGGGACAGCCCAAGAGACCCAGTACTTC	CASRTGTAQETQYF
NA	TRBV6-1	TRBJ2-4	few	16	TGTGCCAGCAGGACGGACTTTGGACTAGCCAAAAACATTCAGTACTTC	CASRTDFGLAKNIQYF
TRBD1	TRBV7-2	TRBJ2-4	few	15	TGTGCCAGCAGCCGGACAGGTTCTGTGAAAAACATTCAGTACTTC	CASSRTGSVKNIQYF
TRBD2	TRBV10-3	TRBJ2-5	NA	15	TGTGCCATCAGTCCCCAAGCGGGAGCGATCGGGACCCAGTACTTC	CAISPQAGAIGTQYF
NA	TRBV7-2	TRBJ2-3	few	14	TGTGCCAGCAGCGGGGGAGGACGCACAGATACGCAGTATTTT	CASSGGGRTDTQYF
TRBD2	TRBV20-1	TRBJ2-1	NA	13	TGCAGTGCTGCAACTAGCGGCCAAGAGACCCAGTTCTTC	CSAATSGQETQFF
NA	TRBV20-1	TRBJ2-4	few	15	TGCAGTGCTAGGGGACCTGGTATAGCCAAAAACATTCAGTACTTC	CSARGPGIAKNIQYF
TRBD2	TRBV29-1	TRBJ2-3	many	14	TGCAGCGTTGAGCCGGGAGGGCCCACAGATACGCAGTATTTT	CSVEPGGPTDTQYF
NA	TRBV5-4	TRBJ1-2	NA	13	TGTGCCAGCAGCTTGCCGGGGAACTATGGCTACACCTTC	CASSLPGNYGYTF
NA	TRBV28	TRBJ2-5	few	16	TGTGCCAGCAGCCGAAACCCCCCGGGGCTACAAGAGACCCAGTACTTC	CASSRNPPGLQETQYF
NA	TRBV7-9	TRBJ2-7	NA	15	TGTGCCAGCAGCTTAGGAGGACGGATATCTACAGAGCAGTACTTC	CASSLGGRISTEQYF
NA	TRBV3-1	TRBJ2-1	NA	17	TGTGCCAGCAGCAAGGGGGGCGGTGGGAGCTCCTACAATGAGCAGTTCTTC	CASSKGGGGSSYNEQFF
TRBD2	TRBV20-1	TRBJ2-3	many	13	TGCAGTGCCCGGCTAGCGGGAGCAGATACGCAGTATTTT	CSARLAGADTQYF
NA	TRBV6-2/TRBV6-3	TRBJ2-3	NA	15	TGTGCCAGCAGTTTAGGTGTGACGGACACAGATACGCAGTATTTT	CASSLGVTDTDTQYF
TRBD2	TRBV5-1	TRBJ2-1	NA	15	TGCGCCAGCAGCTTGGGTTACGGGGGGTTAAATGAGCAGTTCTTC	CASSLGYGGLNEQFF
NA	TRBV12-3/TRBV12-4	TRBJ2-3	many	14	TGTGCCAGCAGCATACAGGGAACCACAGATACGCAGTATTTT	CASSIQGTTDTQYF
NA	TRBV9	TRBJ1-2	few	14	TGTGCCAGCAGCGTAGCTGAGGGGGGGTCAGGCTACACCTTC	CASSVAEGGSGYTF
NA	TRBV2	TRBJ1-2	NA	14	TGTGCCAGCAACGTCGGCGGTACTAACTATGGCTACACCTTC	CASNVGGTNYGYTF
NA	TRBV20-1	TRBJ1-1	NA	16	TGCAGTGCTAGGGGGGCTTCGGGTGGTATGAACACTGAAGCTTTCTTT	CSARGASGGMNTEAFF
NA	TRBV27	TRBJ2-3	NA	17	TGTGCCAGCAGTTTATCGTGGGCCAGCCGGAGTGTAGATACGCAGTATTTT	CASSLSWASRSVDTQYF
TRBD2	TRBV28	TRBJ2-1	many	17	TGTGCCAGCAGTTTATGCCGCGCGGGAGGGCCTCATTGTGAGCAGTTCTTC	CASSLCRAGGPHCEQFF
NA	TRBV5-6	TRBJ2-7	NA	16	TGTGCCAGCAGCTCATACTTGACATCCCGCTCCTACGAGCAGTACTTC	CASSSYLTSRSYEQYF
TRBD2	TRBV7-2	TRBJ2-1	few	15	TGTGCCAGCAGCTTAGCGGGGGGACTAGCGGGGGCGCAGTTCTTC	CASSLAGGLAGAQFF
TRBD1	TRBV24-1	TRBJ1-1	NA	15	TGTGCCACCAGTGACCCTACGACAGGGCGAACTGAAGCTTTCTTT	CATSDPTTGRTEAFF
TRBD2	TRBV12-3/TRBV12-4	TRBJ2-7	few	14	TGTGCCAGCAGTGATAGCGGGGGGGCTCACGAGCAGTACTTC	CASSDSGGAHEQYF
NA	TRBV5-1	TRBJ2-5	few	15	TGCGCCAGCGGAGCGACTCCGGGGGCTTATGAGACCCAGTACTTC	CASGATPGAYETQYF
TRBD2	TRBV27	TRBJ2-5	few	15	TGTGCCAGCAGGACTAGCGGGGGCCCACGAGAGACCCAGTACTTC	CASRTSGGPRETQYF
TRBD2	TRBV12-3/TRBV12-4	TRBJ2-5	few	15	TGTGCCAGCAGTTACTGGGAGGGAGTGCGGGAGACCCAGTACTTC	CASSYWEGVRETQYF
TRBD2	TRBV6-2/TRBV6-3	TRBJ2-1	once	21	TGTGCCAGCAGTTACTCGAAGAGGCTAGCGGGCCCTCCGAGCTCCTACAATGAGCAGTTCTTC	CASSYSKRLAGPPSSYNEQFF
TRBD1	TRBV2	TRBJ1-6	NA	15	TGTGCCAGCAGTGGTACAGGGGGTACGCGATCACCCCTCCACTTT	CASSGTGGTRSPLHF
NA	TRBV28	TRBJ2-7	NA	15	TGTGCCAGCAAGAATTCCGGGGCGGAGTCCTACGAGCAGTACTTC	CASKNSGAESYEQYF
NA	TRBV3-1	TRBJ1-1	NA	13	TGTGCCAGCAGCCAAGATGGGGAAACTGAAGCTTTCTTT	CASSQDGETEAFF
NA	TRBV12-3/TRBV12-4	TRBJ2-7	many	11	TGTGCCAGCAGCCGTATCTACGAGCAGTACTTC	CASSRIYEQYF
TRBD1	TRBV6-1	TRBJ2-7	many	13	TGTGCCACCAACCGGGACAGGGTGAGCGAGCAGTACTTC	CATNRDRVSEQYF
NA	TRBV5-1	TRBJ2-5	many	11	TGCGCCAGCAGCTTGGAAGAGACCCAGTACTTC	CASSLEETQYF
NA	TRBV29-1	TRBJ2-1	few	15	TGCAGCGTTGAATCGTGGGAGAGGTCCTACAATGAGCAGTTCTTC	CSVESWERSYNEQFF
TRBD2	TRBV12-3/TRBV12-4	TRBJ2-1	NA	16	TGTGCCAGCAGTGAGGGAGTGCTAGCGGGGTGGTATGAGCAGTTCTTC	CASSEGVLAGWYEQFF
TRBD1	TRBV7-6	TRBJ2-2	few	16	TGTGCCAGCAGCTTAAATCAGGGGGCGGGCACCGGGGAGCTGTTTTTT	CASSLNQGAGTGELFF
TRBD2	TRBV30	TRBJ2-7	few	15	TGTGCCTGTTGCGGGGGGGGCGGAAACTCCTACGAGCAGTACTTC	CACCGGGGNSYEQYF
TRBD1	TRBV20-1	TRBJ2-7	NA	16	TGCAGTGCTAGAGGTTCCTCGGGACAGTCCCTCCACGAGCAGTACTTC	CSARGSSGQSLHEQYF
TRBD2	TRBV5-1	TRBJ2-1	NA	17	TGCGCCAGCAGCCCCCAGGGACTAGCGTACTCCTACAATGAGCAGTTCTTC	CASSPQGLAYSYNEQFF
TRBD2	TRBV4-1	TRBJ2-7	few	21	TGCGCCAGCAGCCAAGATATAGAAACGGCAGCTAGCGGGAGTTCCTCCTACGAGCAGTACTTC	CASSQDIETAASGSSSYEQYF
TRBD2	TRBV20-1	TRBJ2-7	few	16	TGCAGTGCTAGAGGGATTGCGGGAGTTTGGGCCTACGAGCAGTACTTC	CSARGIAGVWAYEQYF